The entry that follows covers one TCR beta chain sequence. Its specificity is unknown. CDR1 SGHNT and CDR2 YENEEA come from the germline V gene. The CDR3 covers 17 residues. The V and J ends lost 0 bases and 6 bases, in that order; junction bases with no gene match: 9. Measured with immunoSEQ multiplex PCR; TCRdb has only the in-frame clones, and not every one. This sample yields about 43,000 clones, of which roughly two thirds are seen a single time; around 25% belongs to the top ten. Ipilimumab CTLA-4 blockade and focal radiation were given to patients with chemo-refractory metastatic non-small-cell lung cancer. The sample comes from a study of radiotherapy plus CTLA-4 blockade in lung cancer. At the level of the study: The study recorded objective responses in about 20% of patients and disease control in roughly 34%.

Study-level points and caveats: The study found tumor-derived TCR clones expanded in blood after radiotherapy plus ipilimumab.

This material consisted of peripheral blood, taken from a patient treated with radiotherapy plus ipilimumab. The rearrangement uses TRBV11-3 and TRBJ2-1; TRBD2 agrees at 9 bases. The receptor was derived from a human donor with non-small cell lung cancer who had a partial response to radiotherapy plus ipilimumab. CDR3 sequence reads: CASSLDGERGAINEQFF. The CDR3, as DNA: TGTGCCAGCAGCTTAGATGGGGAGCGGGGGGCCATCAATGAGCAGTTCTTC.